This passage covers 12 T cell receptor beta chains from one sample sequenced in a study of shared clonotypes between healthy human individuals. Method: immunoSEQ multiplex PCR; TCRdb's copy keeps in-frame clones and lacks some. The profile shows some 2.3 million clones, 93% of them singletons. The sequenced material came from naive CD4+ T cells from PBMCs. As to subset: CD45RA+ positively selected. The receptors were gathered from a man aged 18 to 35 in good health. Some clones in this sample may be carry-over from other donors' samples.

CDR3 protein: CASSIEGGGTEAFF. CDR3 bases: TGTGCCAGTAGTATAGAAGGAGGAGGAACTGAAGCTTTCTTT. The chain couples TRBV19 to TRBJ1-1, with D unclear. The CDR3 totals 14 residues. Deletions cut 0 bases from V and 5 bases from J, with 10 bases between. The germline V gene encodes CDR1 LNHDA and CDR2 SQIVND (reference sequence).

This chain connects TRBV5-5 to TRBJ1-1; D is uncertain. V was cut by 2 bases and J by 1 base, with 6 bases left in between. Germline V lookup: CDR1 SGHKS, CDR2 YYEKEE (reference sequence). The CDR3 covers 13 residues. As DNA, the CDR3 is TGTGCCAGCAGCTTCTCGTGGAACACTGAAGCTTTCTTT. As protein: CASSFSWNTEAFF.

The chain uses TRBV6-6 and TRBJ1-2, with no clear D. Trimming removed 10 bases from V and 1 base from J, with 19 bases in between. CDR1 is MNHNY, CDR2 SVGAGI, per germline (reference sequence). The CDR3 has 15 residues. The CDR3 nucleotides read TGTGCCACCCAAGGGAGGGCCCTTGTTAACTATGGCTACACCTTC. Its protein is CATQGRALVNYGYTF.

This chain uses TRBV7-9 with TRBJ2-5, with D uncertain. This CDR3 spans 13 amino acids. V was clipped by 5 bases and J by 4 bases, with 11 bases between them. Germline CDR1 SEHNR, CDR2 FQNEAQ (reference sequence). The CDR3 nucleotides are TGTGCCAGCAGCGTCACCGAGAGAGAGACCCAGTACTTC. It codes for CASSVTERETQYF.

V is TRBV6-6 and J is TRBJ2-7; unclear D gene. CDR1 and CDR2 from the germline V gene are MNHNY and SVGAGI (reference sequence). The CDR3 consists of 13 residues. V lost 6 bases to trimming and J lost 3 bases, with 12 bases between them. CDR3 amino acids: CASSRSTFYEQYF. In nucleotides, the CDR3 is TGTGCCAGCAGCCGATCGACATTCTACGAGCAGTACTTC.

The chain joins TRBV18 to TRBJ1-2; D is undetermined. CDR3 size: 13 residues. Germline CDR1 KGHSH, CDR2 LQKENI. V was pared by 3 bases and J by 4 bases, with 9 bases between. This CDR3 reads CASSPDGPYGYTF. DNA of the CDR3: TGTGCCAGCTCACCCGACGGGCCCTATGGCTACACCTTC.

The chain joins TRBV10-3 to TRBJ2-1; weak D call: TRBD1 (6 bases). The CDR3 runs 15 residues. CDR1 and CDR2 (germline): ENHRY, SYGVKD. The ends were cut back, 2 bases at V and 5 bases at J, with 13 bases in the middle. This CDR3 reads CAISETGRTHNEQFF. CDR3 nucleotide sequence: TGTGCCATCAGTGAGACAGGGAGAACACACAATGAGCAGTTCTTC.

V gene TRBV13 combines with J gene TRBJ2-7; 10 nucleotides align to TRBD2. Germline V gene lookup returns CDR1 PRHDT and CDR2 FYEKMQ (reference sequence). The CDR3 extends over 13 amino acids. V lost 6 bases to trimming and J lost 3 bases; unmatched junction nucleotides: 2. The CDR3 region is CASRLAGVYEQYF. The CDR3 DNA reads TGTGCCAGCAGGCTAGCGGGAGTCTACGAGCAGTACTTC.

V gene TRBV28 combines with J gene TRBJ2-7, with D uncertain. The CDR3 runs 13 residues. Per the germline V gene, CDR1 is MDHEN and CDR2 is SYDVKM. Trimming took 7 bases from V and 3 from J, leaving 13 bases between them. Here the CDR3 reads CASTRSRVYEQYF. In DNA form, the CDR3 reads TGTGCCAGCACCCGGTCGCGCGTCTACGAGCAGTACTTC.

This chain joins TRBV14 and TRBJ2-7; no reliable D call. Between the trimmed V and J ends, which lost 2 bases and 5 bases, there was a span of 16 bases. The CDR3 has 15 amino acids. Germline V lookup: CDR1 SGHDN, CDR2 FVKESK. As DNA, the CDR3 is TGTGCCAGCAGCCAATATAGGAACAGAGGAGACGAGCAGTACTTC. Residues: CASSQYRNRGDEQYF.

A word on this clone: At the DNA level, this CDR3 is encoded by other sequences in the same sample as well. The V and J genes are TRBV7-7 and TRBJ2-2; 11 nucleotides align to TRBD2. Germline values: CDR1 SSHAT, CDR2 FNYEAQ (reference sequence). CDR3 length: 15 residues. V shed 4 bases and J 4 bases; nucleotides not matched to a gene: 2. CDR3 loop: CASSSLAGGTGELFF. The CDR3 region has the DNA TGTGCCAGCAGCTCCCTAGCGGGGGGCACCGGGGAGCTGTTTTTT. Complete variable domain (other parts from reference TRBV7-7 and TRBJ2-2): GAGVSQSPRYKVTKRGQDVTLRCDPISSHATLYWYQQALGQGPEFLTYFNYEAQPDKSGLPSDRFSAERPEGSISTLTIQRTEQRDSAMYRCASSSLAGGTGELFFGEGSRLTVL.

The rearrangement links TRBV11-2 to TRBJ2-6; D uncertain. V lost 2 bases and J 0 bases, leaving 5 bases between the germline ends. The length of the CDR3 is 15 residues. CDR1 is SGHAT and CDR2 is FQNNGV in the germline V gene. The DNA for the CDR3 is TGTGCCAGCAGCTTAATGGTCTCTGGGGCCAACGTCCTGACTTTC. The encoded protein is CASSLMVSGANVLTF.